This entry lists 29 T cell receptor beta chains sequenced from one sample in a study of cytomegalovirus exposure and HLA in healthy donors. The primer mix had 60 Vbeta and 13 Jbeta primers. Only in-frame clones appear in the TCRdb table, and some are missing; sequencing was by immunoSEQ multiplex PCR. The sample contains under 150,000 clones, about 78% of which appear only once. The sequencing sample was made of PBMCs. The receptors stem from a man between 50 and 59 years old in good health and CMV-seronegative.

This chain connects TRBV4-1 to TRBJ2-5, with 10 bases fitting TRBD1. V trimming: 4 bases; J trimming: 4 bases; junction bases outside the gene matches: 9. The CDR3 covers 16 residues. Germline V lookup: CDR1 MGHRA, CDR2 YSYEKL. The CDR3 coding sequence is TGCGCCAGCAGCCGTCGACAGGGGGCAGAGGGAGAGACCCAGTACTTC. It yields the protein CASSRRQGAEGETQYF.

The chain's CDR3 is CASSPGGKTEAFF. The CDR3 DNA follows: TGTGCCAGCTCACCAGGAGGGAAGACTGAAGCTTTCTTT. V and J are TRBV18 and TRBJ1-1; D is unresolved. There are 13 residues in the CDR3. The V gene's germline CDR1 is KGHSH and CDR2 LQKENI. Deletions cut 2 bases from V and 5 bases from J, with 9 bases between. Supplemented by reference TRBV18 and TRBJ1-1, the full variable domain reads NAGVMQNPRHLVRRRGQEARLRCSPMKGHSHVYWYRQLPEEGLKFMVYLQKENIIDESGMPKERFSAEFPKEGPSILRIQQVVRGDSAAYFCASSPGGKTEAFFGQGTRLTVV.

For the CDR3, the DNA is TGTGCCAGCACCGACGGGGGCTCCTACGAGCAGTACTTC. This encodes CASTDGGSYEQYF. The genes are TRBV28 and TRBJ2-7; a weak D match, TRBD2 (6 bases). Trimming removed 7 bases from V and 0 bases from J, with 10 bases in between. The CDR3 runs to 13 residues. In germline, CDR1 is MDHEN, CDR2 SYDVKM.

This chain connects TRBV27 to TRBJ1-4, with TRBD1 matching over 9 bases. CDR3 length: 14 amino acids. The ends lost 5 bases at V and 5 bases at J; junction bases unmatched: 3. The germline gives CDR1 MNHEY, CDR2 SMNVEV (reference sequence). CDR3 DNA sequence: TGTGCCAGCAGTCCGGGGACAGGGAATGAAAAACTGTTTTTT. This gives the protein CASSPGTGNEKLFF.

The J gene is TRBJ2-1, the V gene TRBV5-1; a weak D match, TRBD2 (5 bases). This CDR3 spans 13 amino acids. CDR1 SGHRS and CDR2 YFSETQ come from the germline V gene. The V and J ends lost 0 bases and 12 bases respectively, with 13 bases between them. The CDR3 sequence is CASSLEERDGQFF. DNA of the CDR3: TGCGCCAGCAGCTTGGAGGAGAGGGATGGGCAGTTCTTC.

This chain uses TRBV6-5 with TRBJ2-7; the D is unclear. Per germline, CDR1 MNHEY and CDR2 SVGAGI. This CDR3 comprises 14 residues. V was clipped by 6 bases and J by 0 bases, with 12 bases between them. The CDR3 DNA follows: TGTGCCAGCAGCGCGACATCGACCTCCTACGAGCAGTACTTC. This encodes CASSATSTSYEQYF.

The CDR3 nucleotides read TGTGCCAGCAGTTTCCTAGTGGGAGGCTTGAACACTGAAGCTTTCTTT. Its protein is CASSFLVGGLNTEAFF. This chain connects TRBV27 to TRBJ1-1; D not certain. The CDR3 is 16 amino acids. Germline CDR1 and CDR2: MNHEY and SMNVEV (reference sequence). V was cut by 3 bases and J by 0 bases, with 14 bases left in between.

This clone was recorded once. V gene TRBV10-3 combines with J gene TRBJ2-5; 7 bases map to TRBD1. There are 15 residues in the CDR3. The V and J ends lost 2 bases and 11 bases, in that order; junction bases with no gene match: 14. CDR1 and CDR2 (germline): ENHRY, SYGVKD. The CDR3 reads CAISEDGQEMREQYF. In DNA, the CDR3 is TGTGCCATCAGTGAGGATGGACAGGAGATGAGGGAGCAGTACTTC.

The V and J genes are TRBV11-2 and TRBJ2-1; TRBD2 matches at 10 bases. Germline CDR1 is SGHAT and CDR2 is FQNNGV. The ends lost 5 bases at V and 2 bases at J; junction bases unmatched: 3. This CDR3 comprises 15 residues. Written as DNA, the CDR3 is TGTGCCAGCAGCCCCGGACTAGCGGCCTACAATGAGCAGTTCTTC. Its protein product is CASSPGLAAYNEQFF.

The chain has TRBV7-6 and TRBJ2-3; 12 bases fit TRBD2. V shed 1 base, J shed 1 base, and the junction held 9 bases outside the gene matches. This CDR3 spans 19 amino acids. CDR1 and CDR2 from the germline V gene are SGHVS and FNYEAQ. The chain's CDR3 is CASSLGLAGDLGGTDTQYF. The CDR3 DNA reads TGTGCCAGCAGCTTAGGACTAGCGGGAGATCTCGGGGGCACAGATACGCAGTATTTT.

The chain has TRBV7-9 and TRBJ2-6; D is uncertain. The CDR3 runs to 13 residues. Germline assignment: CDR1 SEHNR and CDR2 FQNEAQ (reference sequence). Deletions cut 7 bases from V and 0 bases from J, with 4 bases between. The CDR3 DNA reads TGTGCCAGCACCCGCTCTGGGGCCAACGTCCTGACTTTC. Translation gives CASTRSGANVLTF.

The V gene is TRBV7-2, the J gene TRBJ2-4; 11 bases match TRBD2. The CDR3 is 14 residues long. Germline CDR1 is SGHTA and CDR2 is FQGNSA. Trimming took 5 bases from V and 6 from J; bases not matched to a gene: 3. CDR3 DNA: TGTGCCAGCAGCCCTAGCGGGGGGCTAAACATTCAGTACTTC. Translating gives CASSPSGGLNIQYF.

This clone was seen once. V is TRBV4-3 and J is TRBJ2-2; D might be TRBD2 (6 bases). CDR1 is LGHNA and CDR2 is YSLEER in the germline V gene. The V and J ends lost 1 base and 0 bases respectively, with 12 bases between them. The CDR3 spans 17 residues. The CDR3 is CASSQGGVSANTGELFF. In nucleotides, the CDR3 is TGCGCCAGCAGCCAAGGGGGGGTTAGTGCGAACACCGGGGAGCTGTTTTTT.

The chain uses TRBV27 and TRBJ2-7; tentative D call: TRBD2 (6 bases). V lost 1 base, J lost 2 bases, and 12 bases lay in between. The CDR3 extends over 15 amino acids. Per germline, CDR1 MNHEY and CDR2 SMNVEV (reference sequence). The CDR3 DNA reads TGTGCCAGCAGTTTATTGGGGACTGGAGCCTACGAGCAGTACTTC. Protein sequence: CASSLLGTGAYEQYF.

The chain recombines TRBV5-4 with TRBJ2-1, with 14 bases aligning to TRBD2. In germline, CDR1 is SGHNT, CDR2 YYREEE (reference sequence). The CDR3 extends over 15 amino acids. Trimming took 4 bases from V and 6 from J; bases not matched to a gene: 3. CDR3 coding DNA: TGTGCCAGCAGCCCAGGGACTAGCGGGAGCAATGAGCAGTTCTTC. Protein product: CASSPGTSGSNEQFF.

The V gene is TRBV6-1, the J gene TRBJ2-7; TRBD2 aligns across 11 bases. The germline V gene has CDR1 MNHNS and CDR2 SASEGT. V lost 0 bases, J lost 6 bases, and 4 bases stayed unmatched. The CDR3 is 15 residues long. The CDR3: CASSEAASGRREQYF. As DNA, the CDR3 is TGTGCCAGCAGTGAAGCGGCTAGCGGGAGGCGCGAGCAGTACTTC.

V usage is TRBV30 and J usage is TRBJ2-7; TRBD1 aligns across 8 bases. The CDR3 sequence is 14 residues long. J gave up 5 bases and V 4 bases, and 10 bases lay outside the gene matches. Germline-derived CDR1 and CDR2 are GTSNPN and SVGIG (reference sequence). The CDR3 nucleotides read TGTGCCTGGAAGTCTATAGACAGGGGAGACGAGCAGTACTTC. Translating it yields CAWKSIDRGDEQYF.

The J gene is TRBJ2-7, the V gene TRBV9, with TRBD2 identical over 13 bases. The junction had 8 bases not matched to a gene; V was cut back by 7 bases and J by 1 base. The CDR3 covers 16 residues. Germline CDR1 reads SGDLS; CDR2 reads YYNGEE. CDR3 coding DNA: TGTGCCAGCCCCACGACTAGCGGGAGGTTTTCCTACGAGCAGTACTTC. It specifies CASPTTSGRFSYEQYF.

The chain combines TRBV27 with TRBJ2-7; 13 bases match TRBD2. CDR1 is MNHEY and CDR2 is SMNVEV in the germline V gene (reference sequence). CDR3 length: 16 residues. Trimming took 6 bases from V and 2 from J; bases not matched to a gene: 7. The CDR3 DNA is TGTGCCAGCAGGCAAACTAGCGGGAGGGCCCCCTACGAGCAGTACTTC. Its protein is CASRQTSGRAPYEQYF.

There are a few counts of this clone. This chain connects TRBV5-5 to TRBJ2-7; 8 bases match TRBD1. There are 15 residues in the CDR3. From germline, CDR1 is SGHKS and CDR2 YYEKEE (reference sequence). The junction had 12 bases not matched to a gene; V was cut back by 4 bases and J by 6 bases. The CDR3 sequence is CASSKRTGQSGEQYF. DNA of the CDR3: TGTGCCAGCAGCAAACGGACAGGGCAATCGGGCGAGCAGTACTTC.

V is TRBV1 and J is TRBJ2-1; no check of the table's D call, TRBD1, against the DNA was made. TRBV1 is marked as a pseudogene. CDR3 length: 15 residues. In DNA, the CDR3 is TGCACCAGCAGCCAAGACAGGGTCGGCTACAATGAGCAGTTCTTC. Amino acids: CTSSQDRVGYNEQFF.

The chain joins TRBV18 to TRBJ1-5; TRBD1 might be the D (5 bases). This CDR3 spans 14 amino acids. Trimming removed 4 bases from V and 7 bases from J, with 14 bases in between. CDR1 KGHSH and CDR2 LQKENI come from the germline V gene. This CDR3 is CASSLQGGRQPQHF. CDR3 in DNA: TGTGCCAGCTCACTTCAGGGAGGGAGGCAGCCCCAGCATTTT.

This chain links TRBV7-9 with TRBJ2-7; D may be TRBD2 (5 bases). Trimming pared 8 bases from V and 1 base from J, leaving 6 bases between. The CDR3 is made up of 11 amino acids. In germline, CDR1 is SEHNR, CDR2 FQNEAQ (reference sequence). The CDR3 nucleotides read TGTGCCAGCGGGGAGTCCTACGAGCAGTACTTC. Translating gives CASGESYEQYF.

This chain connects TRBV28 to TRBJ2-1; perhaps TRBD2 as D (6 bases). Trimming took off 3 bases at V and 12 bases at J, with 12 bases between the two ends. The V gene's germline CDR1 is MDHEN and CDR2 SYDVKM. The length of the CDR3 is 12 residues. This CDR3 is CASSFHGTGQFF. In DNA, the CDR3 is TGTGCCAGCAGTTTCCACGGGACTGGGCAGTTCTTC.

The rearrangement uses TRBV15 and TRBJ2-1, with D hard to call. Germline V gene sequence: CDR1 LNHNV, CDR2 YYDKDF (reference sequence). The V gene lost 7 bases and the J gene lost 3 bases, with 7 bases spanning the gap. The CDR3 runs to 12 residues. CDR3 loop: CATKTDYNEQFF. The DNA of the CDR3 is TGTGCCACCAAAACAGACTACAATGAGCAGTTCTTC.

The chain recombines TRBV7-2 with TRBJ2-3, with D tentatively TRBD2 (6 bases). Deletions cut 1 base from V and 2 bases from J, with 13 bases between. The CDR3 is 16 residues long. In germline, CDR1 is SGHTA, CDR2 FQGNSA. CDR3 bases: TGTGCCAGCAGCTTAGTAGGAGGGACGTTCACAGATACGCAGTATTTT. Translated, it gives CASSLVGGTFTDTQYF.

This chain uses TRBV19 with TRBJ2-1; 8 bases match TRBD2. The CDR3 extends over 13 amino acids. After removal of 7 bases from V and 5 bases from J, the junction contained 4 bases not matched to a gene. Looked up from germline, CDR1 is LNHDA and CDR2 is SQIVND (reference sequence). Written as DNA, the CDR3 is TGTGCCAGTAATCCGGGGGGGGACAATGAGCAGTTCTTC. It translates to CASNPGGDNEQFF.

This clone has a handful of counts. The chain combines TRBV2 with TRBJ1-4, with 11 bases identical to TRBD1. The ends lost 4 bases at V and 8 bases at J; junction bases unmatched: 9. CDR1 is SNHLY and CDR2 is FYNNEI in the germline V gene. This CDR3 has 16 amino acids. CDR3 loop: CASSAPGQGAREKLFF. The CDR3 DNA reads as TGTGCCAGCAGTGCACCAGGACAGGGGGCACGAGAAAAACTGTTTTTT.

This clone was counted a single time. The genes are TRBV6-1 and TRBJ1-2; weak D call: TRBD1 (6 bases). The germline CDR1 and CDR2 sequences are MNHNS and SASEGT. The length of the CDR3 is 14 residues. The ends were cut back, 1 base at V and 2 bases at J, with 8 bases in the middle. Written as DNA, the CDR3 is TGTGCCAGCAGTGAAGTGCAGGGGAACTATGGCTACACCTTC. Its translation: CASSEVQGNYGYTF.